Below, 30 T cell receptor beta chains from the same sample are listed, as sequenced in a study of cytomegalovirus exposure and HLA in healthy donors (dated by TCRdb to between 2016 and 2019). Receptors were amplified or captured by the immunoSEQ multiplex PCR assay. Imported from immuneACCESS, the table was reduced by TCRdb to in-frame sequences with V and J called. These copies leave out some clones; in studies compared against another copy, an unresolved V gene accounts for under half, and the cause of the remainder is not known. The sample records about 110,000 clones, more than 90% of which are singletons. The ten top clones hold about 0.7% of the sample. Specimen: PBMCs. The source of these receptors is a woman under 30 in good health and CMV-seronegative.

This clone came up once. The chain employs TRBV19 and TRBJ1-2; D gene uncertain. CDR1 LNHDA and CDR2 SQIVND come from the germline V gene (reference sequence). The ends were cut back, 8 bases at V and 1 base at J, with 11 bases in the middle. The CDR3 contains 13 residues. In nucleotides, the CDR3 is TGTGCCAGTCGGGTGGGTCTTAACTATGGCTACACCTTC. This codes for CASRVGLNYGYTF. Filled out from reference TRBV19 and TRBJ1-2, the complete variable domain reads DGGITQSPKYLFRKEGQNVTLSCEQNLNHDAMYWYRQDPGQGLRLIYYSQIVNDFQKGDIAEGYSVSREKKESFPLTVTSAQKNPTAFYLCASRVGLNYGYTFGSGTRLTVV.

The V gene is TRBV5-4, the J gene TRBJ1-1; D is perhaps TRBD1 (6 bases). Germline lookup yields CDR1 SGHNT and CDR2 YYREEE (reference sequence). V lost 0 bases and J 1 base, leaving 10 bases between the germline ends. The CDR3 is 15 residues long. DNA of the CDR3: TGTGCCAGCAGCTTGGCGCAGGGGTCGAACACTGAAGCTTTCTTT. Encoded protein: CASSLAQGSNTEAFF.

The rearrangement links TRBV29-1 to TRBJ1-3, with 7 bases matching TRBD1. Germline loops: CDR1 SQVTM, CDR2 ANQGSEA. Germline trimming cut 4 bases from V and 1 base from J; bases unmatched to any gene: 4. This CDR3 spans 14 amino acids. The CDR3 region is CSVVEGASGNTIYF. The CDR3 nucleotides are TGCAGCGTTGTAGAGGGGGCGTCTGGAAACACCATATATTTT.

The chain has TRBV6-5 and TRBJ2-1; a possible D gene is TRBD1 (6 bases). The CDR3 is made up of 15 amino acids. Germline CDR1 MNHEY, CDR2 SVGAGI. The V gene lost 4 bases and the J gene lost 2 bases, with 12 bases spanning the gap. CDR3 sequence reads: CASSSRDITYNEQFF. CDR3 nucleotide sequence: TGTGCCAGCAGTTCCCGGGACATCACCTACAATGAGCAGTTCTTC.

The chain has TRBV7-2 and TRBJ2-5; no firm D call. Trimming pared 5 bases from V and 5 bases from J, leaving 6 bases between. The CDR3 contains 11 residues. CDR1 is SGHTA and CDR2 is FQGNSA in the germline V gene. Here the CDR3 reads CASSPRETQYF. DNA of the CDR3: TGTGCCAGCAGCCCTAGGGAGACCCAGTACTTC.

The chain has TRBV7-8 and TRBJ1-2; tentative D call: TRBD1 (5 bases). V dropped 5 bases and J dropped 8 bases, with 15 bases sitting between them. Germline V lookup: CDR1 SGHVS, CDR2 FQNEAQ. This CDR3 is built from 13 residues. Written as DNA, the CDR3 is TGTGCCAGCAGCCTGGACACTCCAGGAGGCTACACCTTC. Its translation is CASSLDTPGGYTF.

The rearrangement uses TRBV7-9 and TRBJ1-1, with a weak D call TRBD1 (5 bases). Trimming pared 5 bases from V and 0 bases from J, leaving 10 bases between. The CDR3 runs to 14 residues. Germline V gene lookup returns CDR1 SEHNR and CDR2 FQNEAQ (reference sequence). The CDR3 loop reads CASSQETVNTEAFF. The DNA of the CDR3 is TGTGCCAGCAGCCAAGAGACAGTGAACACTGAAGCTTTCTTT.

The V and J genes are TRBV9 and TRBJ2-6; D uncertain. The CDR3 extends over 17 amino acids. The germline gives CDR1 SGDLS, CDR2 YYNGEE. With 0 bases removed from V and 0 bases from J, the gap between germline ends came to 10 bases. The CDR3 DNA follows: TGTGCCAGCAGCGTAGGACTCATGATCTCTGGGGCCAACGTCCTGACTTTC. Its translation: CASSVGLMISGANVLTF.

The genes are TRBV6-4 and TRBJ2-1; 9 bases match TRBD2. The CDR3 loop spans 16 amino acids. Trimming took 0 bases from V and 3 from J; bases not matched to a gene: 3. CDR1 MRHNA and CDR2 SNTAGT come from the germline V gene. The CDR3 here is CASSDSGGGVYNEQFF. For the CDR3, the DNA is TGTGCCAGCAGTGACTCGGGCGGGGGGGTCTACAATGAGCAGTTCTTC.

This clone was picked up a small number of times. The V gene is TRBV5-6, the J gene TRBJ2-3; D ambiguous. The CDR3 sequence is 15 residues long. V was trimmed by 0 bases and J by 1 base, leaving 9 bases between them. From germline, CDR1 is SGHDT and CDR2 YYEEEE. The CDR3 DNA reads as TGTGCCAGCAGCTTGGATACCACGGGCACAGATACGCAGTATTTT. This translates into CASSLDTTGTDTQYF.

The chain employs TRBV7-2 and TRBJ2-5, with 12 bases that match TRBD2. Trimming cost V 4 bases and J 5 bases; bases outside gene matches: 8. The CDR3 loop spans 16 amino acids. Germline lookup yields CDR1 SGHTA and CDR2 FQGNSA. The CDR3: CASSSRLAGVVETQYF. CDR3 bases: TGTGCCAGCAGCTCCAGACTAGCGGGGGTTGTGGAGACCCAGTACTTC.

The J gene is TRBJ2-3, the V gene TRBV27, with D possibly TRBD2 on 6 matching bases. Trimming pared 1 base from V and 5 bases from J, leaving 16 bases between. The germline V gene has CDR1 MNHEY and CDR2 SMNVEV (reference sequence). There are 16 residues in the CDR3. CDR3 sequence reads: CASSLFAGPRGDTQYF. DNA of the CDR3: TGTGCCAGCAGTTTATTTGCGGGACCCCGCGGAGATACGCAGTATTTT.

This chain links TRBV27 with TRBJ1-5; a weak D match, TRBD1 (5 bases). This CDR3 spans 12 amino acids. The V and J ends lost 5 bases and 9 bases respectively, with 11 bases between them. Germline CDR1 reads MNHEY; CDR2 reads SMNVEV (reference sequence). CDR3 amino acids: CASSQGSRPQHF. The CDR3 DNA reads as TGTGCCAGCAGTCAGGGTTCACGGCCCCAGCATTTT.

V gene TRBV9 combines with J gene TRBJ2-7; 12 bases agree with TRBD1. The germline V gene has CDR1 SGDLS and CDR2 YYNGEE. This CDR3 contains 15 residues. V trimming: 3 bases; J trimming: 6 bases; junction bases outside the gene matches: 7. For the CDR3, the DNA is TGTGCCAGCAGCGCACGGGACAGGGGGCGAGTCGAGCAGTACTTC. It yields the protein CASSARDRGRVEQYF.

The rearrangement joins TRBV19 to TRBJ2-1; no clear D gene. The CDR3 consists of 16 residues. Germline CDR1 and CDR2: LNHDA and SQIVND (reference sequence). V lost 0 bases and J 1 base, leaving 10 bases between the germline ends. The CDR3: CASSIDAVNSYNEQFF. DNA of the CDR3: TGTGCCAGTAGTATAGATGCAGTTAATTCCTACAATGAGCAGTTCTTC.

V is TRBV11-2 and J is TRBJ2-7, with a possible D match to TRBD1 (5 bases). Deletions cut 2 bases from V and 4 bases from J, with 21 bases between. CDR3 length: 17 residues. Germline values: CDR1 SGHAT, CDR2 FQNNGV. The CDR3 reads CASSLHQGRLMSYEQYF. DNA for the CDR3: TGTGCCAGCAGCTTACATCAGGGCAGGTTAATGTCATACGAGCAGTACTTC.

This clone appeared once. Its ends do not fully match the called genes, so a read error is possible. This rearrangement joins TRBV2 to TRBJ2-1, with 8 positions matching TRBD1. This CDR3 spans 19 amino acids. The germline CDR1 and CDR2 sequences are SNHLY and FYNNEI. The CDR3 spells CASSDPSDRGGFGYDEQFF. The CDR3 DNA is TGTGCCAGCAGTGACCCGTCAGACAGGGGTGGTTTTGGCTACGATGAGCAGTTCTTC. The full variable domain, rest sourced from reference TRBV2 and TRBJ2-1, is EPEVTQTPSHQVTQMGQEVILRCVPISNHLYFYWYRQILGQKVEFLVSFYNNEISEKSEIFDDQFSVERPDGSNFTLKIRSTKLEDSAMYFCASSDPSDRGGFGYDEQFFGPGTRLTVL.

V and J are TRBV7-2 and TRBJ2-7; tentative D call: TRBD1 (5 bases). Trimming cost V 5 bases and J 3 bases, with 11 bases left between them. The germline V gene has CDR1 SGHTA and CDR2 FQGNSA. CDR3 size: 13 residues. This CDR3 reads CASSHNQGYEQYF. CDR3 nucleotide sequence: TGTGCCAGCAGCCACAATCAGGGCTACGAGCAGTACTTC.

The rearrangement links TRBV21-1 to TRBJ1-6; the table names TRBD1, a call not compared with the DNA. TRBV21-1 is assigned pseudogene status. The CDR3 contains 17 residues. In DNA form, the CDR3 reads TGTGCCAGCAGCGCCCGGGACAGGGAAAAAAAAAGTTCACCCCTCCACTTT. Encoded protein: CASSARDREKKSSPLHF.

V usage is TRBV6-6 and J usage is TRBJ1-4, with D hard to call. Trimming shortened V by 0 bases and J by 4 bases, and 6 bases separated the two germline ends. This CDR3 contains 14 residues. Germline loops: CDR1 MNHNY, CDR2 SVGAGI (reference sequence). The CDR3 protein is CASSYSAYNEKLFF. DNA of the CDR3: TGTGCCAGCAGTTACTCAGCATATAATGAAAAACTGTTTTTT.

The chain uses TRBV7-9 and TRBJ1-2; D is uncertain. CDR3 size: 15 residues. Germline CDR1 reads SEHNR; CDR2 reads FQNEAQ (reference sequence). Trimming stripped 7 bases from V and 4 bases from J, with 19 bases between. The CDR3 is CASTTSGIQSYGYTF. CDR3 in DNA: TGTGCCAGCACCACCTCGGGAATCCAGAGCTATGGCTACACCTTC.

The chain is built from TRBV7-3 and TRBJ1-6; possible D gene TRBD1, 5 bases. Trimming took off 1 base at V and 8 bases at J, with 6 bases between the two ends. This CDR3 spans 13 amino acids. Germline V gene data show CDR1 as SGHTA and CDR2 as FQGTGA. The CDR3 DNA reads TGTGCCAGCAGCTTAATGGGGCATTCACCCCTCCACTTT. Translating it yields CASSLMGHSPLHF. Combining the CDR3 with reference TRBV7-3 and TRBJ1-6 gives the whole variable domain GAGVSQTPSNKVTEKGKYVELRCDPISGHTALYWYRQSLGQGPEFLIYFQGTGAADDSGLPNDRFFAVRPEGSVSTLKIQRTERGDSAVYLCASSLMGHSPLHFGNGTRLTVT.

The chain couples TRBV7-2 to TRBJ1-1; 7 nucleotides align to TRBD1. CDR3 length: 14 residues. The germline V gene encodes CDR1 SGHTA and CDR2 FQGNSA. Trimming took 5 bases from V and 4 from J; bases not matched to a gene: 7. The CDR3 sequence: CASSRQDRVTEAFF. CDR3 DNA: TGTGCCAGCAGCCGACAAGACAGGGTCACTGAAGCTTTCTTT.

The chain has TRBV6-1 and TRBJ2-7; 12 positions match TRBD2. CDR3 length: 13 residues. After removal of 4 bases from V and 8 bases from J, the junction contained 3 bases not matched to a gene. Germline V gene data show CDR1 as MNHNS and CDR2 as SASEGT. The CDR3 DNA is TGTGCCAGCAGTGGTCTAGCGGGGGGGCAGCAGTACTTC. Its protein product is CASSGLAGGQQYF.

The gene calls are TRBV5-1 and TRBJ2-5; 14 bases map to TRBD2. The CDR3 totals 18 residues. V was clipped by 5 bases and J by 5 bases; unmatched bases: 14. Germline values: CDR1 SGHRS, CDR2 YFSETQ. The CDR3 sequence: CASSPWGLAGEDFETQYF. The CDR3 DNA reads as TGCGCCAGCAGTCCATGGGGACTAGCGGGGGAAGATTTTGAGACCCAGTACTTC.

The rearrangement uses TRBV13 and TRBJ2-3, with TRBD2 as a possible D gene (6 bases). V lost 4 bases to trimming and J lost 6 bases, with 11 bases between them. Germline V lookup: CDR1 PRHDT, CDR2 FYEKMQ (reference sequence). The CDR3 has 13 amino acids. CDR3 residues: CASSSYGGDTQYF. DNA for the CDR3: TGTGCCAGCAGCTCCTACGGGGGTGATACGCAGTATTTT.

V and J are TRBV29-1 and TRBJ2-4; 7 bases fit TRBD1. CDR3 length: 15 amino acids. Germline CDR1 and CDR2: SQVTM and ANQGSEA. The ends lost 6 bases at V and 3 bases at J; junction bases unmatched: 11. The CDR3 DNA reads TGCAGCGTAAGAACAGGGGAAAGTCTCAAAAACATTCAGTACTTC. This codes for CSVRTGESLKNIQYF. Full variable domain (remainder filled in from reference TRBV29-1 and TRBJ2-4): SAVISQKPSRDICQRGTSLTIQCQVDSQVTMMFWYRQQPGQSLTLIATANQGSEATYESGFVIDKFPISRPNLTFSTLTVSNMSPEDSSIYLCSVRTGESLKNIQYFGAGTRLSVL.

The V and J genes are TRBV5-1 and TRBJ1-1, with 9 bases that match TRBD1. J lost 4 bases, V lost 0 bases, and 4 bases had no gene match. This CDR3 has 15 amino acids. CDR1 SGHRS and CDR2 YFSETQ come from the germline V gene. CDR3 sequence: CASSLEGQGGTEAFF. The CDR3 bases are TGCGCCAGCAGCTTGGAGGGACAGGGAGGCACTGAAGCTTTCTTT.

CDR3: CASSPRQGRNEQFF. CDR3 DNA sequence: TGTGCCAGCAGCCCCCGGCAGGGTCGCAATGAGCAGTTCTTC. The chain couples TRBV5-4 to TRBJ2-1; D is possibly TRBD1 (5 bases). CDR3 length: 14 amino acids. V shed 4 bases and J shed 6 bases, with 14 bases lying between them. CDR1 and CDR2 (germline): SGHNT, YYREEE (reference sequence).

This rearrangement joins TRBV6-5 to TRBJ2-7; 7 bases agree with TRBD1. Germline V CDR1 and CDR2: MNHEY, SVGAGI. The junction had 11 bases not matched to a gene; V was cut back by 5 bases and J by 7 bases. This CDR3 comprises 14 residues. CDR3: CASSSPTGFREQYF. In DNA, the CDR3 is TGTGCCAGCAGTAGTCCGACAGGGTTTCGGGAGCAGTACTTC.